Here is one T cell receptor beta chain with its context. The target antigen is unknown. The genes and germline here are from mouse. The read falls 1 residue short of the CDR3 end, and the missing part is taken from the germline J gene. Other DNA sequences in this specimen translate into the identical CDR3. Time point meaning: mouse harvest day 7 after allogeneic transplant. Each mouse received 10^7 T-cell-depleted marrow cells plus 10^6 splenic CD5+ T cells by tail vein. Mice had MHC-mismatched B6 into BALB/c GVHD, sampled day 7 or 14. Trimming removed 6 bases at V and 0 bases at J, with 7 bases between. Germline CDR1 reads KGHPV; CDR2 reads FQNQEV (reference sequence). This CDR3 spans 13 amino acids. Measured with immunoSEQ multiplex PCR; TCRdb has only the in-frame clones, and not every one. The sample consists of several thousand clones, around 50% of them appearing once. This sample was taken from a study of tissue T cells after allogeneic stem cell transplantation. Study-wide points: Which tissue TCRs were alloreactive or antigen-specific was not determined. Some clones might be persisting host cells.

The sample consisted of lymph node tissue. The rearrangement links TRBV26 to TRBJ2-4; D might be TRBD2 (6 bases). This clonotype was sampled from a female BALB/c mouse given C57BL/6 T cells with graft-versus-host disease after an allogeneic hematopoietic cell transplant. The CDR3 DNA, read in part, is TGTGCCAGCAGCCTGGGGAGTCAAAACACCTTGTAC. It yields the protein CASSLGSQNTLY. The whole CDR3 reads CASSLGSQNTLYF.